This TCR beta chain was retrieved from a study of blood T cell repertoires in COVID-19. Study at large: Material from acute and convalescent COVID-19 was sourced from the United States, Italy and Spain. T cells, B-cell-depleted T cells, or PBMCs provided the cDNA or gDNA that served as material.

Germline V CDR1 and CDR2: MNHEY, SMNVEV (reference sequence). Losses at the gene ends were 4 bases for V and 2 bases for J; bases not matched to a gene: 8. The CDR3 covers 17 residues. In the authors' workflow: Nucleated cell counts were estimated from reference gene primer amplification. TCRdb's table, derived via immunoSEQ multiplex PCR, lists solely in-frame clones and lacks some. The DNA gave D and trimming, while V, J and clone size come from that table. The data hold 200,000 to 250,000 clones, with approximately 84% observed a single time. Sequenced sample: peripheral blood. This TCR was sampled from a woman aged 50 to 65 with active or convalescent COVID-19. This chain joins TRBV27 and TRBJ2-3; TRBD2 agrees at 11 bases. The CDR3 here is CASSWRLAGRNTDTQYF. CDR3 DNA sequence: TGTGCCAGCAGTTGGCGACTAGCGGGACGGAACACAGATACGCAGTATTTT.